This is a list of T cell receptor beta chains from one sample in a study of blood T cell repertoires in COVID-19. Here immunoSEQ multiplex PCR was the method, and the copy in TCRdb shows in-frame clones only, minus some. The sample records about 190,000 clones, around 77% being singletons. Sequenced: peripheral blood. These receptor sequences come from a man in his sixties with active or convalescent COVID-19. Both conserved end residues are trimmed from each CDR3.

j_gene | v_gene | CDR3aa
TRBJ1-1 | TRBV4-2 | ASSPLGQGPEAF
TRBJ1-4 | TRBV4-1 | ASSPPSQVRSEKLF
TRBJ2-3 | TRBV6-4 | ASSDPSDSTDTQY
TRBJ1-3 | TRBV10-3 | AISEQVTSGNTIY
TRBJ2-5 | TRBV18 | ASSLGTGEETQY
TRBJ2-7 | TRBV27 | ASSLSTRYEQY
TRBJ2-3 | TRBV19 | ASSLSSSTGTDTQY
TRBJ2-3 | TRBV5-4 | ASSRSGTGPDTQY
TRBJ2-1 | TRBV14 | ASSRGGNFNNEQF
TRBJ2-3 | TRBV30 | AWSAKRSGTAMN
TRBJ2-7 | TRBV6-1 | ASSEAPLLPWTGWRDEQY
TRBJ1-5 | TRBV19 | ASSNTGGQAINQPQH
TRBJ2-3 | TRBV5-4 | ASSSRTREDTQY
TRBJ2-7 | TRBV27 | ASSRQGSYEQY
TRBJ2-5 | TRBV6-5 | ASTIQGSQETQY
TRBJ2-5 | TRBV3-1/TRBV3-2 | ASSQGHLQETQY
TRBJ1-1 | TRBV10-3 | AIEGDSNTEAF
TRBJ2-4 | TRBV11-2 | ASSLGWGGVAKNIQY
TRBJ1-2 | TRBV10-3 | AISGSQGRGYGYT
TRBJ1-6 | TRBV4-3 | ASSQIQGANSPLH
TRBJ2-1 | TRBV21-1 | ASSKALSVAPPQTSYNEQF
TRBJ2-7 | TRBV4-2 | ASSQVGQGYEQY
TRBJ1-3 | TRBV18 | ASSLREYAGNTIY
TRBJ2-3 | TRBV6-6 | ASSYRGPDTQY
TRBJ2-7 | TRBV11-2 | ASSSGQGIYEQY
TRBJ2-7 | TRBV5-1 | ASSIDRGLTGEQY
TRBJ2-3 | TRBV5-8 | ASSRGQGADTQY
TRBJ2-1 | TRBV6-5 | ASSYPADEQF
TRBJ1-1 | TRBV28 | ASRLDSYTEAF
TRBJ2-7 | TRBV7-3 | ASSSTPPGEQY
TRBJ1-5 | TRBV5-1 | ASSLSGENQPQH
TRBJ1-3 | TRBV6-5 | ASSYGGEANTIY
TRBJ2-2 | TRBV27 | ASSLRVRNTGELF
TRBJ2-3 | TRBV7-6 | ASSHKESTQY
TRBJ1-6 | TRBV10-3 | AISESIGGDSPLH
TRBJ2-1 | TRBV5-1 | ASSLAGGMYNEQF
TRBJ2-2 | TRBV7-9 | ASSRASGSVTGELF
TRBJ2-1 | TRBV5-1 | ASTTDGGQGVNEQF
TRBJ1-4 | TRBV2 | ASNRVNEKLF
TRBJ2-1 | TRBV2 | ASSEGGREVPYNEQF
TRBJ1-1 | TRBV19 | ASNSRVQFPEAF
TRBJ2-1 | TRBV10-2 | ASSEWGGASGDNEQF
TRBJ2-7 | TRBV27 | ASRPQGRAYEQY
TRBJ1-5 | TRBV18 | ASSPSGRDQPQH
TRBJ1-5 | TRBV6-2/TRBV6-3 | ASSSPEGRKSQPQH
TRBJ2-2 | TRBV7-3 | ASSHGQTGELF
TRBJ2-3 | TRBV6-4 | ASSSGVSADTQY
TRBJ2-5 | TRBV6-6 | ASKTGRVVEETQY
TRBJ2-1 | TRBV4-1 | ASSQPGLAGPNEQF
TRBJ1-3 | TRBV25-1 | ASSEGGTGFPHTIY
TRBJ1-5 | TRBV27 | ASSLGVRQPQH
TRBJ2-7 | TRBV19 | ASSIEGQYYEQY